The entry below describes one TCR beta chain. The data were obtained in a study of blood T cell repertoires in COVID-19. Study-level information: Samples taken during acute and convalescent COVID-19 were collected in the United States, Italy and Spain. Sources were T cells, B-cell-depleted T cells, or PBMCs; the material itself was cDNA or gDNA.

Germline trimming cut 3 bases from V and 9 bases from J; bases unmatched to any gene: 9. The CDR3 is made up of 16 amino acids. CDR1 and CDR2 (germline): LGHNA, YSLEER. In the study's own analysis: For nucleated cells, counts were estimated from reference gene primer amplification. Some clones are missing from TCRdb's copy, which holds only in-frame ones; the method was immunoSEQ multiplex PCR. From that table come the V and J calls and clone size; the DNA was used to work out D and trimming. The data hold approximately 81,000 clones, with around 82% observed a single time. The TCR sequence derives from a human donor in a cohort sampled during active COVID-19. J is TRBJ2-1 and V is TRBV4-3; TRBD1 aligns across 12 bases. Source material: peripheral blood. CDR3 residues: CASSHSRDRGQVEQFF. In DNA, the CDR3 is TGCGCCAGCAGCCACTCCCGGGACAGGGGGCAGGTTGAGCAGTTCTTC.